Presented here are 7 T cell receptor beta chains from one specimen sequenced in a study of molecular identifiers for immune sequencing clone quantification. TCRdb processed the PCR reads anew with MiXCR; each CDR3 protein has one entry. Altogether some 320,000 distinct CDR3 sequences are present, around 21% being singletons, with the ten largest covering approximately 0.85%. The sample consisted of naive CD8+ T cells from blood, with Jurkat cell RNA spiked in. The subset: FACS-sorted CD8+CD4-CCR7+CD45RA+ naive T cells. The receptor source for this set is a human donor in good health. Some libraries in this study had Jurkat cell RNA spiked in.

The rearrangement uses TRBV4-1 and TRBJ2-1; unclear D gene. Per the germline V gene, CDR1 is MGHRA and CDR2 is YSYEKL. With 0 bases removed from V and 0 bases from J, the gap between germline ends came to 9 bases. The length of the CDR3 is 16 residues. The CDR3, as DNA: TGCGCCAGCAGCCAAGATGTGGGAAGCTCCTACAATGAGCAGTTCTTC. Amino acid sequence: CASSQDVGSSYNEQFF.

The J gene is TRBJ2-7, the V gene TRBV12-3 or TRBV12-4; D might be TRBD1 (6 bases). V lost 0 bases, J lost 11 bases, and 14 bases lay in between. The CDR3 is 13 amino acids. In nucleotides, the CDR3 is TGTGCCAGCAGTTTAGCTGGGACAAAATTTAAGTACTTC. As protein: CASSLAGTKFKYF.

This clonotype was seen ten or more times. The genes are TRBV19 and TRBJ2-7; D is unresolved. V lost 7 bases and J lost 2, with 12 bases in between. Germline assignment: CDR1 LNHDA and CDR2 SQIVND (reference sequence). The CDR3 spans 13 residues. The CDR3 protein is CASTPGPAYEQYF. In DNA, the CDR3 is TGTGCCAGTACCCCCGGGCCTGCCTACGAGCAGTACTTC.

Worth noting for this clonotype: A much bigger clone sits one base away, suggesting this may be a read error. The chain joins TRBV7-6 to TRBJ1-4, with TRBD1 matching 7 bases. This CDR3 comprises 16 residues. Germline V gene data show CDR1 as SGHVS and CDR2 as FNYEAQ. Here the CDR3 DNA reads TGTGCCAGCAGCTTAGCGTTTGGACAGGAAAATGAAAGACTGTTTTTT. This translates into CASSLAFGQENERLFF.

The sample holds many counts of this clonotype. The rearrangement links TRBV24-1 to TRBJ2-3, with a tentative D call TRBD1 (6 bases). The CDR3 contains 15 residues. The germline V gene has CDR1 KGHDR and CDR2 SFDVKD. V was pared by 0 bases and J by 2 bases, with 8 bases between. CDR3 coding DNA: TGTGCCACCAGTGATTTGCGGACAGACACAGATACGCAGTATTTT. Residues: CATSDLRTDTDTQYF.

The chain couples TRBV9 to TRBJ1-1; weak D call: TRBD1 (5 bases). Trimming cost V 3 bases and J 7 bases, with 19 bases left between them. The CDR3 covers 15 residues. In germline, CDR1 is SGDLS, CDR2 YYNGEE. The CDR3 DNA follows: TGTGCCAGCAGCGGTTTAACAGGAGCTACTAGTGAAGCTTTCTTT. As protein: CASSGLTGATSEAFF.

At least ten counts were recorded for this clonotype. The chain joins TRBV5-6 to TRBJ2-7; D is unclear. This CDR3 region has 14 residues. Trimming left V 0 bases short and J 2 bases short, with 9 bases between. CDR1 is SGHDT and CDR2 is YYEEEE in the germline V gene. The CDR3 coding sequence is TGTGCCAGCAGCTTGGTCCGCGCGGCCTACGAGCAGTACTTC. Translated, it gives CASSLVRAAYEQYF.